This TCR beta chain was captured in a study of beta chain features in type 1 diabetes. Study-level background: No age, gender or cell yield differences were seen between patients and healthy donors.

Sorting that relied on CD45RO/CCR7/CD25/CD127/CD95/CD27 yielded CD4+ naive, central memory, regulatory and stem cell-like memory cells. Sequencing targeted expressed TCRB transcripts, as all isolated RNA had been reverse transcribed. Libraries were prepared by immunoSEQ multiplex PCR; TCRdb keeps only in-frame clonotypes and omits some of them. The repertoire has more than 100,000 clones, over 15% of them found once; the top ten carry roughly 2.5%. General study points: Whether TCRB rearrangement is influenced by HLA type was left unresolved in this analysis. The study found moderately but significantly shorter TCRB CDR3s in all four CD4+ subsets of Type 1 diabetes patients. The naive, central memory and Treg TCRB repertoires looked more alike in patients than they did in healthy donors.

A note on this clone: As yet, its antigen is unknown.

The sample was central memory CD4+ T cells from blood. This sequence was found in a man aged 25-45 years with type 1 diabetes.

CDR3 in DNA: TGCGCCAGCAGCCAAGCAACGGGACAGGGGGCCAACGTCCTGACTTTC. Its protein is CASSQATGQGANVLTF. The chain uses TRBV4-3 and TRBJ2-6; 7 bases are shared with TRBD1. V shed 1 base, J shed 4 bases, and the junction held 4 bases outside the gene matches. CDR3 size: 16 residues. Germline assignment: CDR1 LGHNA and CDR2 YSLEER.